These T cell receptor beta chains were read from a single sample in a study of T cell repertoires in cytomegalovirus infection. In TCRdb, the reads were re-called with MiXCR into one record per CDR3 protein. The table records a few hundred thousand distinct CDR3 sequences, more than 9% of them present only once. The sample consisted of PBMCs. These receptors all stem from a human donor in good health (CMV status not recorded). Some clones in this sample may be carry-over from other donors' samples. The CDR3 runs from the conserved cysteine through the conserved F or W. D genes are given only for firm matches. Part of the rows lack a size; the others show once, few, many or a class for expanded clones.

cdr3_aa,cdr3_nt,v_call,cdr3_length,d_call,j_call,clone_size
CASTIGFTDTQYF,TGTGCCAGCACTATCGGGTTCACAGATACGCAGTATTTT,TRBV12-3/TRBV12-4,13,-,TRBJ2-3,few
CASVHGPEGGETQYF,TGTGCCAGCGTTCATGGACCAGAAGGAGGGGAGACCCAGTACTTC,TRBV6-2/TRBV6-3,15,-,TRBJ2-5,-
CASSLGILLRGREVNEQFF,TGTGCCAGCAGCTTAGGCATCCTTCTTAGGGGGCGAGAGGTTAATGAGCAGTTCTTC,TRBV7-9,19,TRBD1,TRBJ2-1,many
CASSRRLAGGNGELFF,TGTGCCAGCAGCCGAAGACTAGCGGGAGGGAACGGGGAGCTGTTTTTT,TRBV4-2,16,TRBD2,TRBJ2-2,-
CASSLASQGGGKTQYF,TGTGCCAGCAGCTTAGCTTCCCAGGGCGGGGGGAAGACCCAGTACTTC,TRBV7-2,16,TRBD2,TRBJ2-5,few
CASSQDSSRVTYEQYF,TGCGCCAGCAGCCAAGATAGTTCCAGGGTTACCTACGAGCAGTACTTC,TRBV4-3,16,-,TRBJ2-7,few
CASSLVGDRSPLHF,TGTGCCAGCAGCTTAGTTGGGGATAGATCACCCCTCCACTTT,TRBV7-2,14,-,TRBJ1-6,many
CASTTGEGYTF,TGTGCCAGCACGACAGGGGAAGGCTACACCTTC,TRBV25-1,11,TRBD1,TRBJ1-2,few
CASSDRVVGYTF,TGTGCCAGCAGCGACAGGGTAGTGGGCTACACCTTC,TRBV7-2,12,TRBD1,TRBJ1-2,many
CASGFTGARGETQYF,TGTGCTAGTGGTTTCACAGGGGCGAGGGGGGAGACCCAGTACTTC,TRBV12-5,15,TRBD1,TRBJ2-5,few
CAIGTGRSGELFF,TGTGCCATCGGGACAGGGCGGTCCGGGGAGCTGTTTTTT,TRBV10-3,13,TRBD1,TRBJ2-2,-
CASRQLRGYEQYF,TGTGCCAGCAGGCAGCTAAGAGGGTACGAGCAGTACTTC,TRBV7-2,13,-,TRBJ2-7,many
CASSPQGWSYNEQFF,TGTGCCAGCAGTCCACAGGGTTGGTCCTACAATGAGCAGTTCTTC,TRBV12-3/TRBV12-4,15,-,TRBJ2-1,-
CSARQQTTSYTGELFF,TGCAGTGCTAGACAGCAAACGACTAGCTACACCGGGGAGCTGTTTTTT,TRBV20-1,16,TRBD2,TRBJ2-2,few
CASSRSAGANRNEQFF,TGTGCCAGCAGTCGCAGCGCAGGGGCCAATAGAAATGAGCAGTTCTTC,TRBV13,16,-,TRBJ2-1,many
CASSLAVRGTGELFF,TGTGCCAGCAGCTTAGCGGTCAGGGGCACCGGGGAGCTGTTTTTT,TRBV7-8,15,-,TRBJ2-2,many
CASSLAVREVNYGYTF,TGTGCCAGCAGCTTAGCTGTCAGGGAGGTCAACTATGGCTACACCTTC,TRBV11-2,16,-,TRBJ1-2,many
CASSYPGSGNEQFF,TGTGCCAGCAGTTACCCCGGGAGCGGCAATGAGCAGTTCTTC,TRBV6-2/TRBV6-3,14,-,TRBJ2-1,-
CASSFFLGGRTEAFF,TGTGCCAGCAGCTTTTTCCTCGGGGGGCGGACTGAAGCTTTCTTT,TRBV7-9,15,-,TRBJ1-1,few
CASSPVGAATEAFF,TGTGCCAGCTCACCAGTAGGAGCAGCCACTGAAGCTTTCTTT,TRBV18,14,-,TRBJ1-1,-
CAISGGGRANTEAFF,TGTGCCATCAGCGGGGGGGGGAGGGCAAACACTGAAGCTTTCTTT,TRBV10-3,15,-,TRBJ1-1,few
CSAPDGVADTQYF,TGCAGTGCCCCCGACGGGGTGGCAGATACGCAGTATTTT,TRBV20-1,13,-,TRBJ2-3,few
CASSLIRGANTDTQYF,TGTGCCAGCAGCCTTATCCGGGGGGCAAATACAGATACGCAGTATTTT,TRBV4-2,16,-,TRBJ2-3,many
CARGHPAQETQYF,TGTGCCAGGGGACACCCTGCCCAAGAGACCCAGTACTTC,TRBV6-2/TRBV6-3,13,-,TRBJ2-5,few
CSEVSGADYGYTF,TGCAGTGAGGTTTCGGGGGCTGACTATGGCTACACCTTC,TRBV20-1,13,-,TRBJ1-2,-
CASSPGQASPLHF,TGTGCCAGCAGCCCCGGACAGGCATCACCCCTCCACTTT,TRBV7-6,13,TRBD1,TRBJ1-6,few
CASSLATGQRTEAFF,TGTGCCAGCAGCTTAGCTACGGGACAACGAACTGAAGCTTTCTTT,TRBV7-2,15,-,TRBJ1-1,many
CASSHTGITEAFF,TGTGCCAGCAGTCACACAGGGATCACTGAAGCTTTCTTT,TRBV28,13,-,TRBJ1-1,-
CASSLQKVEGKLFF,TGTGCCAGCAGCTTACAGAAAGTGGAAGGAAAACTGTTTTTT,TRBV7-2,14,-,TRBJ1-4,many
CASSRATGIETQYF,TGTGCCAGCAGTCGCGCTACAGGAATAGAGACCCAGTACTTC,TRBV5-4,14,-,TRBJ2-5,-
CATSRTRPTKEKLFF,TGTGCCACCAGCAGAACCCGCCCTACAAAGGAGAAACTGTTTTTT,TRBV15,15,-,TRBJ1-4,-
CASSTQGTYEQYF,TGTGCCAGCTCTACCCAGGGGACCTACGAGCAGTACTTC,TRBV18,13,-,TRBJ2-7,-
CASTFIQGGSMNTEAFF,TGTGCCAGCACCTTCATCCAGGGGGGGAGCATGAACACTGAAGCTTTCTTT,TRBV27,17,TRBD1,TRBJ1-1,few
CSATRRVVGEQYF,TGCAGTGCTACTCGGCGAGTAGTGGGCGAGCAGTACTTC,TRBV20-1,13,-,TRBJ2-7,many
CASSFIGGNGYTF,TGTGCCAGCAGCTTTATCGGGGGTAACGGCTACACCTTC,TRBV7-2,13,-,TRBJ1-2,many
CASSVRTGTDNSPLHF,TGTGCCAGCAGTGTAAGAACCGGGACAGATAATTCACCCCTCCACTTT,TRBV6-1,16,TRBD1,TRBJ1-6,-
CASSYTGLTEAFF,TGTGCCAGCAGCTACACAGGGTTGACTGAAGCTTTCTTT,TRBV7-3,13,-,TRBJ1-1,many
CASSDHSGRPSYEQYF,TGTGCCAGCAGCGATCATAGCGGGAGGCCATCCTACGAGCAGTACTTC,TRBV7-6,16,TRBD2,TRBJ2-7,-
CASSLSRTSGSRNEQYF,TGTGCCAGCAGCTTATCCCGGACTAGCGGGAGCCGGAACGAGCAGTACTTC,TRBV7-2,17,TRBD2,TRBJ2-7,few
CASSIGQVYEQYF,TGTGCCAGTAGTATTGGTCAGGTCTACGAGCAGTACTTC,TRBV19,13,-,TRBJ2-7,few
CATSRGERDWTDTQYF,TGTGCCACCAGCAGAGGCGAGCGGGATTGGACAGATACGCAGTATTTT,TRBV15,16,TRBD2,TRBJ2-3,-
CASSWVSYEQYF,TGTGCCAGCAGTTGGGTCTCCTACGAGCAGTACTTC,TRBV6-2/TRBV6-3,12,-,TRBJ2-7,-
CASSLGQSPTEAFF,TGTGCCAGCAGCTTAGGACAGTCACCCACTGAAGCTTTCTTT,TRBV7-3,14,-,TRBJ1-1,many
CASRPGNSYNEQFF,TGTGCCAGCAGGCCCGGAAACTCCTACAATGAGCAGTTCTTC,TRBV27,14,-,TRBJ2-1,-
CASSSDSGQYQPQHF,TGTGCCAGCAGTTCTGACTCGGGACAGTATCAGCCCCAGCATTTT,TRBV7-2,15,TRBD1,TRBJ1-5,many
CASSYTGLKEQYF,TGTGCCAGCAGCTACACAGGACTCAAGGAGCAGTACTTC,TRBV7-2,13,-,TRBJ2-7,many
CASSIGHREAFF,TGTGCCAGCAGTATAGGGCACAGAGAAGCTTTCTTT,TRBV12-3/TRBV12-4,12,-,TRBJ1-1,few
CASRLPGLAEASYNEQFF,TGTGCCAGCCGTCTACCCGGGCTAGCCGAGGCTTCCTACAATGAGCAGTTCTTC,TRBV25-1,18,-,TRBJ2-1,many
CASSLGAGTMNTEAFF,TGTGCCAGCAGCTTAGGGGCAGGAACTATGAACACTGAAGCTTTCTTT,TRBV7-6,16,-,TRBJ1-1,many
CASSITGLDDEQFF,TGTGCCAGTAGTATAACCGGACTAGATGATGAGCAGTTCTTC,TRBV19,14,TRBD2,TRBJ2-1,few
CASSFSSVGLAYEQYF,TGTGCCAGCAGCTTTAGTTCGGTGGGACTAGCCTACGAGCAGTACTTC,TRBV7-6,16,TRBD2,TRBJ2-7,-
CSAIGGGNYGYTF,TGCAGTGCTATCGGGGGGGGGAACTATGGCTACACCTTC,TRBV20-1,13,-,TRBJ1-2,-
CASSLVSGGMYEQYF,TGTGCCAGCAGTTTAGTTTCAGGTGGTATGTACGAGCAGTACTTC,TRBV12-3/TRBV12-4,15,-,TRBJ2-7,many
CASSTYTEAFF,TGTGCCAGCAGCACGTATACTGAAGCTTTCTTT,TRBV7-2,11,-,TRBJ1-1,many
CASSLGGRGNEQFF,TGTGCCAGCAGCTTAGGCGGGAGAGGTAATGAGCAGTTCTTC,TRBV7-3,14,TRBD2,TRBJ2-1,many
CSAGLEASGNIQYF,TGCAGTGCGGGGCTAGAAGCTAGCGGAAACATTCAGTACTTC,TRBV20-1,14,TRBD2,TRBJ2-4,-